The 28 T cell receptor beta chains listed next were all sequenced from one sample in a study of tumor-infiltrating lymphocytes in primary liver carcinoma. Unsorted whole blood supplied the blood RNA, and germline DNA was isolated too. The investigators made TCR beta cDNA from approximately 500 ng total RNA, using a constant-region primer. The TCR beta library was amplified through three nested multiplex PCR rounds in a modified ARM-PCR procedure. Rounds one and two of PCR, each of roughly 10 cycles, were primed with TRBV1-TRBV30 forward primers and a C-beta reverse primer. MiXCR, applied by TCRdb to the multiplex PCR reads, yields one record per CDR3 protein. The repertoire includes approximately 330,000 distinct CDR3 sequences, approximately 65% of them detected once, and about 6.5% sits in the top ten. The sequencing input was peripheral blood. The origin of the receptors is a man aged 35-49 years with primary liver carcinoma and hepatitis B virus infection.

The rearrangement joins TRBV6-5 to TRBJ2-1; TRBD2 agrees at 15 bases. V lost 10 bases to trimming and J lost 8 bases; unmatched junction nucleotides: 12. This CDR3 spans 16 amino acids. Germline V CDR1 and CDR2: MNHEY, SVGAGI. CDR3 residues: CANSRGGLAGGDEQFF. CDR3 coding DNA: TGTGCCAACAGCCGGGGCGGACTAGCGGGAGGGGATGAGCAGTTCTTC.

On this clonotype itself: This may be a read error, as it is one base from a much larger clone. The V and J genes are TRBV12-3 or TRBV12-4 and TRBJ1-5; no reliable D call. CDR3 length equals 14 residues. V lost 3 bases, J lost 3 bases, and 9 bases lay in between. This CDR3 is CASSLRDNNQPQHF. The CDR3, as DNA: TGTGCCAGCAGTTTGAGGGATAACAATCAGCCCCAGCATTTT.

To note about this clonotype: An end of the junction does not agree with germline; a read error may underlie this. The chain combines TRBV4-1 with TRBJ2-1; TRBD2 aligns across 9 bases. CDR1 MGHRA and CDR2 YSYEKL come from the germline V gene. The CDR3 contains 18 residues. CDR3 sequence reads: CASSQVDLGLAGANGQFF. Written as DNA, the CDR3 is TGCGCCAGCAGCCAAGTGGATTTGGGTTTAGCGGGAGCAAATGGGCAGTTCTTC.

Details on this clonotype: Relative to the germline gene, one junction end is altered; a read error may explain this. The DNA for the CDR3 is TGTGCCAACAGCTCCGGGACAGGCTATAACGCCGGGGAGCTGTTTTTT. It encodes CANSSGTGYNAGELFF. The genes are TRBV11-2 and TRBJ2-2, with 8 bases lining up with TRBD1. This CDR3 is 16 amino acids long. Germline loops: CDR1 SGHAT, CDR2 FQNNGV. Drawing the rest from reference TRBV11-2 and TRBJ2-2, the complete variable domain is EAGVAQSPRYKIIEKRQSVAFWCNPISGHATLYWYQQILGQGPKLLIQFQNNGVVDDSQLPKDRFSAERLKGVDSTLKIQPAKLEDSAVYLCANSSGTGYNAGELFFGEGSRLTVL.

There are many counts of this clonotype. The V gene is TRBV6-2 or TRBV6-3, the J gene TRBJ1-1; perhaps TRBD1 as D (5 bases). V was shortened by 0 bases and J by 5 bases, with 16 bases between the two germline ends. The germline V gene encodes CDR1 MNHEY and CDR2 SVGEGT. CDR3 length: 16 amino acids. CDR3 sequence (DNA): TGTGCCAGCAGTTACTCGACTCGGGGGGGAAGAACTGAAGCTTTCTTT. This gives the protein CASSYSTRGGRTEAFF.

On this clonotype: A much larger clone lies a single base off, so this may be a read error. This chain uses TRBV6-5 with TRBJ2-3; D is perhaps TRBD1 (6 bases). CDR1 and CDR2 (germline): MNHEY, SVGAGI. The V end lost 6 bases, the J end lost 1 base, and 11 bases lay between the germline ends. The CDR3 extends over 14 amino acids. The CDR3 loop reads CASRYNRGTDTQYF. DNA for the CDR3: TGTGCCAGCAGATACAACAGGGGCACAGATACGCAGTATTTT.

In this sample, this clonotype turned up many times. The rearrangement joins TRBV10-3 to TRBJ1-6, with TRBD1 matching over 8 bases. The CDR3 covers 12 residues. Germline V gene data show CDR1 as ENHRY and CDR2 as SYGVKD. V lost 6 bases, J lost 10 bases, and 2 bases stayed unmatched. The CDR3 protein is CAIRTGESPLHF. In DNA, the CDR3 is TGTGCCATCAGGACAGGGGAATCACCCCTCCACTTT.

Points on this clonotype: An end of the junction differs from the germline gene, which may be a read error. The chain couples TRBV6-2 or TRBV6-3 to TRBJ2-7; D gene uncertain. Germline-derived CDR1 and CDR2 are MNHEY and SVGEGT. The length of the CDR3 is 11 residues. The CDR3 region has the DNA TGTGTCAGCAGTTTCACCTACGAGAAGTACTTC. Translating gives CVSSFTYEKYF.

To note about this clonotype: A much larger clone lies one base from this, so it may be a read error. The CDR3 DNA reads as TGTGCCAGCAGGCCCGGGACATGGAATGGCGAGCAGTACTTC. Its translation: CASRPGTWNGEQYF. The chain carries TRBV12-3 or TRBV12-4 and TRBJ2-7; D is perhaps TRBD1 (6 bases). V was clipped by 6 bases and J by 6 bases, with 18 bases between them. This CDR3 contains 14 residues.

The genes are TRBV10-3 and TRBJ2-3; D may correspond to TRBD1 or TRBD2 (5 bases each). Germline V lookup: CDR1 ENHRY, CDR2 SYGVKD. Trimming shortened V by 4 bases and J by 0 bases, and 14 bases separated the two germline ends. The CDR3 is 16 residues long. This chain's CDR3 is CAISGVRGASTDTQYF. As DNA, the CDR3 is TGTGCCATCAGTGGCGTGAGAGGGGCTAGCACAGATACGCAGTATTTT.

Of note for this clonotype: The junction and the germline gene differ at one end; a read error may be behind it. The chain is built from TRBV11-1 and TRBJ2-7; no reliable D call. The CDR3 has 14 residues. CDR1 and CDR2 (germline): SGHAT, FQDESV (reference sequence). The CDR3 loop is CASSLGSSSYKQYF. DNA of the CDR3: TGTGCCAGCAGCTTGGGCAGTTCCTCCTACAAGCAGTACTTT.

With regard to this clonotype: An end of the junction differs from the germline gene, which may be a read error. The chain couples TRBV11-2 to TRBJ2-1; D unclear. CDR1 is SGHAT, CDR2 FQNNGV, per germline. The CDR3 is 11 amino acids. Here the CDR3 DNA reads TGTACCAGCAGCTTCGACCCCGAGCAGTTCTTC. Translated: CTSSFDPEQFF.

V is TRBV7-9 and J is TRBJ2-5; D gene uncertain. The CDR3 totals 12 residues. Germline V gene data show CDR1 as SEHNR and CDR2 as FQNEAQ (reference sequence). V was shortened by 5 bases and J by 3 bases, with 7 bases between the two germline ends. The CDR3 coding sequence is TGTGCCAGCAGCCTCACCAAAGAGACCCAGTACTTC. Protein product: CASSLTKETQYF.

Comments on this clonotype: A much larger clone lies one base from this, so it may be a read error. The CDR3 nucleotides read TGTGCCAGCAGTGAAAGGACTCCGGGACATGGACCCCTCCACTTT. Its protein is CASSERTPGHGPLHF. The rearrangement joins TRBV6-1 to TRBJ1-6, with TRBD1 as a possible D gene (6 bases). CDR3 size: 15 residues. Trimming cost V 2 bases and J 12 bases, with 17 bases left between them. CDR1 is MNHNS and CDR2 is SASEGT in the germline V gene.

This clonotype showed up many times. V is TRBV6-6 and J is TRBJ1-1, with TRBD1 as a possible D gene (6 bases). The ends were cut back, 4 bases at V and 1 base at J, with 13 bases in the middle. This CDR3 is built from 15 residues. Per germline, CDR1 MNHNY and CDR2 SVGAGI (reference sequence). Here the CDR3 reads CASSSPKQGNTEAFF. CDR3 nucleotides: TGTGCCAGCAGTTCCCCGAAACAGGGGAACACTGAAGCTTTCTTT.

In the case of this clonotype: The junction departs from the called germline gene at one end, perhaps through a read error. The V and J genes are TRBV6-2 or TRBV6-3 and TRBJ2-6; 9 positions agree with TRBD1. Germline values: CDR1 MNHEY, CDR2 SVGEGT. The CDR3 totals 16 residues. The CDR3 nucleotides read TGTGCCAGCAGCCCGGGACAGGGTACCGGGGCCAACGTCATGACTTTC. Its translation: CASSPGQGTGANVMTF.

Turning to this clonotype: One end of the junction is discordant with germline, which a read error may explain. The chain joins TRBV4-2 to TRBJ2-3; TRBD1 matches 8 bases. Germline V gene lookup returns CDR1 LGHNA and CDR2 YNFKEQ. This CDR3 spans 16 amino acids. CDR3 bases: TGTGCTAGCAGCCAAGGGGCGGGACAGGACACAGATACGCAGTATTTT. Its protein is CASSQGAGQDTDTQYF.

About this clonotype: No conserved phenylalanine or tryptophan ends this CDR3, so it is likely a read error. The CDR3 DNA follows: TGTGCCAGCAGCTTAATCAGTACGTCTGAGCAGTTCTAC. As protein: CASSLISTSEQFY. This chain links TRBV11-2 with TRBJ2-1; unclear D gene. V was cut by 2 bases and J by 9 bases, with 11 bases left in between. The CDR3 is 13 residues long. From germline, CDR1 is SGHAT and CDR2 FQNNGV.

In this sample, this clonotype turned up once. The conserved closing phenylalanine or tryptophan is absent in this CDR3, likely reflecting a read error. This chain uses TRBV11-2 with TRBJ2-1; D ambiguous. Trimming removed 5 bases from V and 13 bases from J, with 18 bases in between. This CDR3 has 13 residues. Germline CDR1 reads SGHAT; CDR2 reads FQNNGV. Written as DNA, the CDR3 is TGTGCCAGCAGCGAAGTGGCACAGAGTCCCCAGTTCCTC. This sequence encodes CASSEVAQSPQFL.

Turning to this clonotype: At one boundary the junction diverges from the germline segment, which might be a read error. The rearrangement links TRBV11-3 to TRBJ2-5, with D possibly TRBD2 on 6 matching bases. The CDR3 extends over 15 amino acids. From germline, CDR1 is SGHNT and CDR2 YENEEA. The CDR3 loop reads CASSLDPTPGETQYF. CDR3 in DNA: TGTGCCAGCAGCTTAGATCCTACCCCGGGGGAGACCCAATACTTC.

A note on this clonotype: The missing conserved phenylalanine or tryptophan at the end of this CDR3 makes a read error likely. V is TRBV7-9 and J is TRBJ2-7; D ambiguous. Deletions cut 2 bases from V and 5 bases from J, with 7 bases between. This CDR3 comprises 12 residues. CDR1 is SEHNR, CDR2 FQNEAQ, per germline (reference sequence). The CDR3 sequence: CASSLKRDEQYL. The CDR3 nucleotides are TGTGCCAGCAGCTTAAAGAGAGACGAGCAGTACCTC.

In regard to this clonotype: One end of the junction does not line up with germline, which may come from a read error. This rearrangement joins TRBV12-3 or TRBV12-4 to TRBJ2-5; 9 bases fit TRBD1. The CDR3 has 16 amino acids. CDR3 region: CASSLGDRGGQEIQYF. CDR3 DNA: TGTGCCAGCAGTTTAGGAGACAGGGGGGGTCAAGAGATCCAGTACTTC.

Turning to this clonotype: At one end, the junction sequence differs from germline, possibly due to a read error. The chain combines TRBV29-1 with TRBJ2-3, with 10 bases fitting TRBD2. Germline values: CDR1 SQVTM, CDR2 ANQGSEA. The CDR3 runs to 16 residues. As DNA, the CDR3 is TGCAGCATTCGAACCCTAGCGGGGGATGGCACCGATACGCAGTATTTT. Translating gives CSIRTLAGDGTDTQYF.

Note on this clonotype: A junction boundary mismatches the germline segment, possibly from a read error. V usage is TRBV29-1 and J usage is TRBJ1-1, with D unresolved. Germline CDR1 reads SQVTM; CDR2 reads ANQGSEA. This CDR3 has 12 residues. The CDR3, as DNA: TGCAGTGTTGAGACACGGAACACTGAAGCTTTCTTT. Its translation: CSVETRNTEAFF.

The chain has TRBV6-1 and TRBJ2-7, with D possibly called TRBD1 or TRBD2 (5 bases each). This CDR3 comprises 16 residues. CDR1 and CDR2 (germline): MNHNS, SASEGT. Trimming shortened V by 5 bases and J by 0 bases, and 17 bases separated the two germline ends. CDR3 sequence: CASSTTGTAISYEQYF. The DNA for the CDR3 is TGTGCCAGCAGTACTACCGGGACCGCCATCTCCTACGAGCAGTACTTC.

Worth noting for this clonotype: A much larger clone lies a single base off, so this may be a read error. The gene calls are TRBV12-3 or TRBV12-4 and TRBJ1-2; 8 bases match TRBD1. CDR3 length: 14 amino acids. The CDR3 protein is CANSFDRGGYGYTF. The CDR3 bases are TGTGCCAACAGTTTTGACAGGGGAGGCTATGGCTACACCTTC.

On this clonotype: This sequence may be a read error, since a much larger clone differs from it by one base. The V call is TRBV6-1, the J call TRBJ2-7; 7 nucleotides match TRBD1. V lost 5 bases, J lost 3 bases, and 7 bases stayed unmatched. Germline CDR1 MNHNS, CDR2 SASEGT. This CDR3 is 14 amino acids long. The CDR3 protein is CASSLTGRNYEQYF. For the CDR3, the DNA is TGTGCCAGCAGTCTGACAGGGCGGAACTACGAGCAGTACTTC.

A word on this clonotype: Compared with germline, one end of the junction differs, possibly owing to a read error. This chain joins TRBV11-2 and TRBJ1-4, with 7 positions matching TRBD1. The germline V gene has CDR1 SGHAT and CDR2 FQNNGV. The CDR3 extends over 15 amino acids. As DNA, the CDR3 is TGTGCCAGCAGCCCTGGGACAGATTTTAATGAAGAACTGTTTTTT. Protein: CASSPGTDFNEELFF.